Listed below are T cell receptor beta chains from one sample, sequenced in a study of blood T cell repertoires in COVID-19. Libraries were prepared by immunoSEQ multiplex PCR; TCRdb keeps only in-frame clonotypes and omits some of them. The repertoire holds about 100,000 clones, 70% to 80% seen once, with 9% to 14% in the top ten. Sequencing was performed on peripheral blood. The receptors come from a woman aged 70-85 years with acute or convalescent COVID-19. The CDR3 runs from the conserved cysteine through the conserved F or W. The order of the fields is D gene, J gene, clone size, V gene, CDR3 DNA, CDR3 protein. The D gene is left open where the match is weak. Rows give clone size only sometimes, using once, few, many, or a class for an expanded clone.

- | TRBJ2-2 | - | TRBV5-1 | TGCGCCAGCAGCTTGTACCCAGGGACGAACACCGGGGAGCTGTTTTTT | CASSLYPGTNTGELFF
TRBD1 | TRBJ1-5 | - | TRBV5-1 | TGCGCCAGCAGCTTCGGGACAGGGGGAGGGAATCAGCCCCAGCATTTT | CASSFGTGGGNQPQHF
- | TRBJ1-1 | few | TRBV25-1 | TGTGCCAGCAGTGGGGGAGGGGAAGCTTTCTTT | CASSGGGEAFF
- | TRBJ1-3 | few | TRBV24-1 | TGTGCCACCAGTGGGGGCAGGAACTCTGGAAACACCATATATTTT | CATSGGRNSGNTIYF
TRBD1 | TRBJ1-4 | - | TRBV5-1 | TGCGCCAGCAGCTTGGGACAGGGAGAAGAAAAACTGTTTTTT | CASSLGQGEEKLFF
TRBD2 | TRBJ2-1 | - | TRBV12-3/TRBV12-4 | TGTGCCAGCAGTCAAGAAGCGGGGGGGCCGCAGTTCTTC | CASSQEAGGPQFF
TRBD2 | TRBJ2-1 | - | TRBV10-1 | TGCGCCAGCGTATCCTCTAGCGGGGGGGCCTGGTTCCCCTACAATGAGCAGTTCTTC | CASVSSSGGAWFPYNEQFF
TRBD1 | TRBJ1-5 | - | TRBV6-5 | TGTGCCAGCAGTCGGGGACAGTACAATCAGCCCCAGCATTTT | CASSRGQYNQPQHF
- | TRBJ1-5 | - | TRBV28 | TGTGCCAGCAGTTTACCGGGAAGGGACAATCAGCCCCAGCATTTT | CASSLPGRDNQPQHF
- | TRBJ2-3 | - | TRBV5-3 | TGTGCCAGAAGCTTGTGGCGGGGAACAGATACGCAGTATTTT | CARSLWRGTDTQYF
TRBD1 | TRBJ1-2 | - | TRBV9 | TGTGCCAGCAGAGCTCAGGGGGGTGGCTACACCTTC | CASRAQGGGYTF
- | TRBJ2-5 | - | TRBV5-1 | TGCGCCAGCAGCTTGGGATCTACGGGGTTGGGGGAGACCCAGTACTTC | CASSLGSTGLGETQYF
- | TRBJ2-5 | once | TRBV9 | TGTGCCAGCAGCGAGGGCCCAGGCAGGGTCGAGACCCAGTACTTC | CASSEGPGRVETQYF
TRBD1 | TRBJ1-2 | - | TRBV6-2/TRBV6-3 | TGTGCCAGCAGTTACTCGAGGATGGGCGACAGGGGTTATGGCTACACCTTC | CASSYSRMGDRGYGYTF
TRBD1 | TRBJ1-5 | - | TRBV18 | TGTGCCAGCTCACAGACAGGGGCGAGGGGCAATCAGCCCCAGCATTTT | CASSQTGARGNQPQHF
TRBD1 | TRBJ1-1 | - | TRBV3-1/TRBV3-2 | TGTGCCAGCACATCGACAGGGGGGAACACTGAAGCTTTCTTT | CASTSTGGNTEAFF
TRBD1 | TRBJ2-7 | - | TRBV2 | TGTGCCAGCAGTCTCGGACAGGGAAGCTACGAGCAGTACTTC | CASSLGQGSYEQYF
- | TRBJ1-5 | once | TRBV19 | TGTGCCAGTAGTAGGGGAGAGGGAGGTCAGCCCCAGCATTTT | CASSRGEGGQPQHF
- | TRBJ2-4 | - | TRBV6-5 | TGTGCCAGCACCCCCCCCGGGAACATTCAGTACTTC | CASTPPGNIQYF
TRBD2 | TRBJ2-3 | - | TRBV19 | TGTGCCAGTAGTAACTCTCCTAGCGGGGGGGCCCAAGATACGCAGTATTTT | CASSNSPSGGAQDTQYF